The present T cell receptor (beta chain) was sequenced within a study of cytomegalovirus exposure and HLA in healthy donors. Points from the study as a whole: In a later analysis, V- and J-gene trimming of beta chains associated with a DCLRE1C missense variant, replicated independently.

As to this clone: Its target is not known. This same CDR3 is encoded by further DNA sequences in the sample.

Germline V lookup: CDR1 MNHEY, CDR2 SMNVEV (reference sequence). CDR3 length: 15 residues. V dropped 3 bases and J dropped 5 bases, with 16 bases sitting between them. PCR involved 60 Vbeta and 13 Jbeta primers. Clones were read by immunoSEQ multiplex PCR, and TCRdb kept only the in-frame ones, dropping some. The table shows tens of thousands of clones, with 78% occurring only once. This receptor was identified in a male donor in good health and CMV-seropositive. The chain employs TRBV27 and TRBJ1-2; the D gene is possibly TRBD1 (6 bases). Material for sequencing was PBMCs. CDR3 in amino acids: CASSFEGDLEYGYTF. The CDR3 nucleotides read TGTGCCAGCAGTTTCGAGGGGGACCTTGAGTATGGCTACACCTTC.